The rows below give T cell receptor beta chains drawn from one sample of a study of T cells in Graves' hyperthyroidism and ophthalmopathy. MiXCR, applied by TCRdb to the multiplex PCR reads, yields one record per CDR3 protein. The sample holds under 550,000 distinct CDR3 sequences, roughly 13% seen once. The sequencing input was blood. These receptors were obtained from a woman aged 18-35 years with Graves' hyperthyroidism. The CDR3 runs from the conserved cysteine through the conserved F or W. A D gene is named only where the DNA matches it firmly. Size is omitted from some rows. Given values are once, few, many or a class for expanded clones.

cdr3_nt cdr3_aa j_call v_call d_call clone_size
TGTGCCAGCAGTTTAAAGCTCAACACCATATATTTT CASSLKLNTIYF TRBJ1-3 TRBV28 - many
TGTGCCTGGAACCGGGACAAGAACTATGGCTACACCTTC CAWNRDKNYGYTF TRBJ1-2 TRBV30 - many
TGTGCCAGCACCCCATTGAGCGGAACTTACAATGAGCAGTTCTTC CASTPLSGTYNEQFF TRBJ2-1 TRBV9 - -
TGTGCCAGCAGACCCAGGGGGTCATCGAATGAAAAACTGTTTTTT CASRPRGSSNEKLFF TRBJ1-4 TRBV6-1 TRBD1 few
TGTGCCACCAGTGAGGGCGGAAGGTCCTACAATGAGCAGTTCTTC CATSEGGRSYNEQFF TRBJ2-1 TRBV24-1 - many
TGTGCCAGCTCACCCGCAGGGACTAGCGGGAGATCCGAGCAGTACTTC CASSPAGTSGRSEQYF TRBJ2-7 TRBV18 TRBD2 -
TGCGCCAGCAGCTTGGAGGTAGCGGGAGGGCCGATACCCATGCAGTATTTT CASSLEVAGGPIPMQYF TRBJ2-3 TRBV5-1 TRBD2 -
TGTGCCAGCAGCTTAGACCCAGGGGAGCTTGAGCAGTTCTTC CASSLDPGELEQFF TRBJ2-1 TRBV7-8 - many
TGTGCCAGCTGGCGGGTTGGAGGGAATGAGCAGTTCTTC CASWRVGGNEQFF TRBJ2-1 TRBV27 - many
TGTGCCAGCAGCTTAGCCCCTAGGGGGCGGTACAATGAGCAGTTCTTC CASSLAPRGRYNEQFF TRBJ2-1 TRBV7-9 TRBD1 -
TGCGCCAGCAGCTTGGAAGGCGGACCCTCCGAGCAGTACTTC CASSLEGGPSEQYF TRBJ2-7 TRBV5-1 - many
TGTGCCTGGAGTTCGGGGCGGCATCAGCCCCAGCATTTT CAWSSGRHQPQHF TRBJ1-5 TRBV30 - many
TGTGCCAGCAGCTCCCGGGACCGGTTCGAGCAGTACTTC CASSSRDRFEQYF TRBJ2-7 TRBV5-6 - -
TGCAGTGCTAGTACAGCCACAACTTCCTACGAGCAGTACTTC CSASTATTSYEQYF TRBJ2-7 TRBV20-1 - -
TGTGCCAGCAGTAGAAGAGGACAGGAGAATAGAGGCTACACCTTC CASSRRGQENRGYTF TRBJ1-2 TRBV6-1 TRBD1 few
TGTGCCAGCAGCTACAGGAGGGCCGGGATCTGCGAGCAGTACTTC CASSYRRAGICEQYF TRBJ2-7 TRBV7-2 - many
TGCAGTGCTAGCGGGAGGGCCTACAATGAGCAGTTCTTC CSASGRAYNEQFF TRBJ2-1 TRBV20-1 TRBD2 many